Presented here are 27 T cell receptor beta chains from one specimen sequenced in a study of radiotherapy plus CTLA-4 blockade in lung cancer. The table came from immunoSEQ multiplex PCR; TCRdb's copy has only in-frame clones and leaves some out. The sample has approximately 94,000 clones, about four fifths seen once; the top ten hold about 23%. This material consisted of peripheral blood, taken from a patient treated with radiotherapy plus ipilimumab. These receptors all stem from a human donor with non-small cell lung cancer that progressed on radiotherapy plus ipilimumab.

V gene TRBV4-1 combines with J gene TRBJ2-7, with TRBD2 matching 9 bases. J was trimmed by 6 bases and V by 3 bases; bases with no gene match: 6. Germline V gives CDR1 MGHRA, CDR2 YSYEKL. This CDR3 has 14 residues. CDR3 region: CASSHPGLASEQYV. The CDR3 DNA sequence: TGCGCCAGCAGCCATCCGGGACTAGCTTCCGAGCAGTACGTC.

This chain uses TRBV6-1 with TRBJ1-5; no firm D call. CDR3 size: 17 residues. Trimming pared 4 bases from V and 7 bases from J, leaving 23 bases between. Looked up from germline, CDR1 is MNHNS and CDR2 is SASEGT. CDR3 region: CASSVEFLAQSGQPQHF. The DNA of the CDR3 is TGTGCCAGCAGTGTCGAGTTCCTCGCTCAGTCCGGACAGCCCCAGCATTTT.

V gene TRBV5-1 combines with J gene TRBJ2-7; no reliable D call. From germline, CDR1 is SGHRS and CDR2 YFSETQ. The CDR3 is made up of 12 amino acids. Trimming took off 1 base at V and 1 base at J, with 3 bases between the two ends. CDR3 nucleotide sequence: TGCGCCAGCAGCTTGAAATCCTACGAGCAGTACTTC. This gives the protein CASSLKSYEQYF. The full variable domain, rest sourced from reference TRBV5-1 and TRBJ2-7, is KAGVTQTPRYLIKTRGQQVTLSCSPISGHRSVSWYQQTPGQGLQFLFEYFSETQRNKGNFPGRFSGRQFSNSRSEMNVSTLELGDSALYLCASSLKSYEQYFGPGTRLTVT.

The V call is TRBV5-1, the J call TRBJ1-3, with D hard to call. Germline V gene data show CDR1 as SGHRS and CDR2 as YFSETQ. Between the trimmed V and J ends, which lost 2 bases and 0 bases, there was a span of 9 bases. The CDR3 spans 15 residues. Here the CDR3 DNA reads TGCGCCAGCAGCTTAGGGCAGAACTCTGGAAACACCATATATTTT. This gives the protein CASSLGQNSGNTIYF.

The chain employs TRBV30 and TRBJ1-3; no clear D. Germline CDR1 is GTSNPN and CDR2 is SVGIG (reference sequence). V lost 5 bases and J lost 4, with 6 bases in between. CDR3 size: 11 residues. As DNA, the CDR3 is TGTGCCTGGGAAGTAGGAAACACCATATATTTT. It codes for CAWEVGNTIYF.

The chain has TRBV29-1 and TRBJ1-2, with 8 bases lining up with TRBD1. The CDR3 runs to 11 residues. The V segment lost 7 bases and the J segment 6 bases; nucleotides outside the gene matches: 4. Germline V gives CDR1 SQVTM, CDR2 ANQGSEA. The CDR3 region is CSAGQVDGYTF. CDR3 sequence (DNA): TGCAGCGCGGGACAGGTGGATGGCTACACCTTC.

The rearrangement links TRBV19 to TRBJ2-1; no definite D call. This CDR3 comprises 14 residues. The germline V gene has CDR1 LNHDA and CDR2 SQIVND (reference sequence). Between the trimmed V and J ends, which lost 5 bases and 3 bases, there was a span of 11 bases. The CDR3 DNA reads TGTGCCAGTAGTGGTCCGGGCGTCTACAATGAGCAGTTCTTC. Translating gives CASSGPGVYNEQFF.

The chain couples TRBV5-1 to TRBJ1-5; TRBD1 is a possible D gene (5 bases). This CDR3 spans 16 amino acids. Trimming shortened V by 0 bases and J by 3 bases, and 13 bases separated the two germline ends. The germline CDR1 and CDR2 sequences are SGHRS and YFSETQ. CDR3 loop: CASSLVPAGNNQPQHF. Written as DNA, the CDR3 is TGCGCCAGCAGCTTGGTACCGGCAGGGAACAATCAGCCCCAGCATTTT.

V gene TRBV18 combines with J gene TRBJ2-1, with 9 bases fitting TRBD2. The trim removed 0 bases at V and 6 bases at J, leaving 6 bases unmatched. This CDR3 is 16 amino acids long. In germline, CDR1 is KGHSH, CDR2 LQKENI. This CDR3 is CASSPPTGLATNEQFF. The CDR3 DNA sequence: TGTGCCAGCTCACCACCAACGGGACTAGCCACCAATGAGCAGTTCTTC.

This sequence joins TRBV28 and TRBJ2-3; 13 nucleotides match TRBD2. CDR3 size: 16 residues. Germline CDR1 is MDHEN and CDR2 is SYDVKM. J gave up 3 bases and V 6 bases, and 6 bases lay outside the gene matches. This CDR3 is CASRYGLAGETDTQYF. As DNA, the CDR3 is TGTGCCAGCAGGTACGGACTAGCGGGAGAAACAGATACGCAGTATTTT.

The V call is TRBV6-5, the J call TRBJ1-2; D is perhaps TRBD1 (6 bases). V lost 2 bases and J 8 bases, leaving 21 bases between the germline ends. The V gene's germline CDR1 is MNHEY and CDR2 SVGAGI. This CDR3 is 16 amino acids long. The CDR3: CASSYEGVAADCGYTF. CDR3 in DNA: TGTGCCAGCAGTTACGAGGGGGTTGCGGCGGACTGCGGCTACACCTTC.

The rearrangement joins TRBV18 to TRBJ2-7; D is undetermined. Germline V gives CDR1 KGHSH, CDR2 LQKENI. Between the trimmed V and J ends, which lost 1 base and 2 bases, there was a span of 12 bases. This CDR3 is 15 amino acids long. Here the CDR3 DNA reads TGTGCCAGCTCACCACTTAAAAACGGAGCCTACGAGCAGTACTTC. This encodes CASSPLKNGAYEQYF.

In this sample, this clone turned up a few times. The J gene is TRBJ1-5, the V gene TRBV19; 12 bases are a match to TRBD1. Germline V gene sequence: CDR1 LNHDA, CDR2 SQIVND (reference sequence). The CDR3 length is 16 residues. J gave up 6 bases and V 8 bases, and 11 bases lay outside the gene matches. This CDR3 is CASGAGGTGGSQPQHF. The DNA of the CDR3 is TGTGCCAGTGGAGCTGGGGGGACAGGGGGCTCTCAGCCCCAGCATTTT.

This chain links TRBV5-1 with TRBJ2-2, with TRBD1 matching over 10 bases. Germline V gene lookup returns CDR1 SGHRS and CDR2 YFSETQ. Trimming at V came to 5 bases and at J to 6 bases, leaving 7 bases not matched to a gene. There are 15 residues in the CDR3. As DNA, the CDR3 is TGCGCCAGCAGATCCGGGACAGGGGACCCCGGGGAGCTGTTTTTT. Its translation is CASRSGTGDPGELFF.

The chain employs TRBV9 and TRBJ2-1; TRBD1 matches 8 bases. V trimming: 1 base; J trimming: 6 bases; junction bases outside the gene matches: 12. Per the germline V gene, CDR1 is SGDLS and CDR2 is YYNGEE. The CDR3 consists of 17 residues. The CDR3 coding sequence is TGTGCCAGCAGCGTACGCGCCGGGACAGGTAGGGGCAATGAGCAGTTCTTC. This encodes CASSVRAGTGRGNEQFF. The full variable domain, in which reference TRBV9 and TRBJ2-1 provide the parts outside the CDR3, is DSGVTQTPKHLITATGQRVTLRCSPRSGDLSVYWYQQSLDQGLQFLIQYYNGEERAKGNILERFSAQQFPDLHSELNLSSLELGDSALYFCASSVRAGTGRGNEQFFGPGTRLTVL.

V usage is TRBV5-1 and J usage is TRBJ2-2, with D perhaps matching TRBD1 (6 bases). Germline V gene sequence: CDR1 SGHRS, CDR2 YFSETQ. The CDR3 covers 14 residues. V lost 0 bases and J lost 6, with 9 bases in between. In DNA form, the CDR3 reads TGCGCCAGCAGCTTGGGGACAGTGTCCGGGGAGCTGTTTTTT. Its protein is CASSLGTVSGELFF.

This CDR3 reads CASSPALRDRGSEQYF. The CDR3 DNA reads as TGTGCCAGCAGCCCCGCACTGAGAGACAGGGGGTCCGAGCAGTACTTC. The gene calls are TRBV5-4 and TRBJ2-7; 9 bases line up with TRBD1. The junction had 14 bases not matched to a gene; V was cut back by 4 bases and J by 6 bases. Germline V lookup: CDR1 SGHNT, CDR2 YYREEE (reference sequence). The CDR3 contains 16 residues.

This clone was found once. The chain combines TRBV5-1 with TRBJ2-5; D unclear. Trimming took off 9 bases at V and 3 bases at J, with 9 bases between the two ends. Germline assignment: CDR1 SGHRS and CDR2 YFSETQ. The CDR3 is 11 residues long. The CDR3 bases are TGCGCCACTTCGAACGAAGAGACCCAGTACTTC. The encoded protein is CATSNEETQYF.

The chain joins TRBV7-9 to TRBJ2-5; D not certain. V lost 1 base, J lost 1 base, and 10 bases lay in between. The V gene's germline CDR1 is SEHNR and CDR2 FQNEAQ (reference sequence). CDR3 length: 15 residues. The CDR3 DNA follows: TGTGCCAGCAGCTTAGATGCCAGAGGCCAAGAGACCCAGTACTTC. It specifies CASSLDARGQETQYF.

The chain couples TRBV4-1 to TRBJ2-1, with a possible D match to TRBD2 (6 bases). The CDR3 totals 16 residues. Germline V gene data show CDR1 as MGHRA and CDR2 as YSYEKL. Trimming took 5 bases from V and 0 from J, leaving 14 bases between them. CDR3 in DNA: TGCGCCAGCAGCAGATCTAGCGACAACTCCTACAATGAGCAGTTCTTC. It specifies CASSRSSDNSYNEQFF.

V usage is TRBV4-1 and J usage is TRBJ2-1; D ambiguous. Trimming left V 4 bases short and J 4 bases short, with 11 bases between. The CDR3 length is 14 residues. Per germline, CDR1 MGHRA and CDR2 YSYEKL. The CDR3 nucleotides read TGCGCCAGCAGCCCAAATTCAGCGTACAATGAGCAGTTCTTC. Translating gives CASSPNSAYNEQFF.

This clone showed up just once. This chain connects TRBV5-1 to TRBJ2-3, with unresolved D. V lost 3 bases and J lost 2, with 16 bases in between. The CDR3 sequence is 16 residues long. Germline CDR1 reads SGHRS; CDR2 reads YFSETQ. The CDR3: CASSSGLEESTDTQYF. In nucleotides, the CDR3 is TGCGCCAGCAGCTCGGGCCTAGAGGAGTCCACAGATACGCAGTATTTT.

This clone was seen only a few times. This chain uses TRBV6-6 with TRBJ2-7, with a possible D match to TRBD1 (6 bases). This CDR3 spans 13 amino acids. Germline CDR1 is MNHNY and CDR2 is SVGAGI (reference sequence). Trimming cost V 11 bases and J 1 base, with 15 bases left between them. CDR3 region: CAVRQDASYEQYF. CDR3 nucleotides: TGTGCCGTCCGACAGGACGCTTCCTACGAGCAGTACTTC.

The chain has TRBV28 and TRBJ1-4, with TRBD1 as a possible D gene (6 bases). This CDR3 is 15 amino acids long. The germline V and J ends were trimmed by 4 bases and 7 bases, with 16 bases remaining between them. Germline loops: CDR1 MDHEN, CDR2 SYDVKM. The CDR3 bases are TGTGCCAGCAGTTCGCAGGGGAGGTGGGGTGAAAAACTGTTTTTT. The encoded protein is CASSSQGRWGEKLFF.

V gene TRBV6-6 combines with J gene TRBJ2-6, with D perhaps given as TRBD1 or TRBD2 (5 bases each). Deletions cut 6 bases from V and 4 bases from J, with 16 bases between. Germline V CDR1 and CDR2: MNHNY, SVGAGI (reference sequence). The CDR3 totals 16 residues. CDR3 sequence (DNA): TGTGCCAGCAGGTCCTTGAGGGACGGAGGGGCCAACGTCCTGACTTTC. Translation gives CASRSLRDGGANVLTF.

J is TRBJ2-2 and V is TRBV5-4, with D possibly TRBD2 on 7 matching bases. Trimming pared 4 bases from V and 6 bases from J, leaving 19 bases between. Germline assignment: CDR1 SGHNT and CDR2 YYREEE (reference sequence). This CDR3 is 16 amino acids long. The CDR3 is CASSPGRGGVAGELFF. In DNA, the CDR3 is TGTGCCAGCAGCCCGGGACGAGGGGGGGTGGCCGGGGAGCTGTTTTTT.

The V gene is TRBV29-1, the J gene TRBJ2-7, with a weak D call TRBD2 (6 bases). Germline V gene data show CDR1 as SQVTM and CDR2 as ANQGSEA. CDR3 size: 13 residues. V lost 6 bases, J lost 2 bases, and 14 bases lay in between. The CDR3 nucleotides read TGCAGCGTGATGGTAGCGGAGACCTACGAGCAGTACTTC. It codes for CSVMVAETYEQYF.